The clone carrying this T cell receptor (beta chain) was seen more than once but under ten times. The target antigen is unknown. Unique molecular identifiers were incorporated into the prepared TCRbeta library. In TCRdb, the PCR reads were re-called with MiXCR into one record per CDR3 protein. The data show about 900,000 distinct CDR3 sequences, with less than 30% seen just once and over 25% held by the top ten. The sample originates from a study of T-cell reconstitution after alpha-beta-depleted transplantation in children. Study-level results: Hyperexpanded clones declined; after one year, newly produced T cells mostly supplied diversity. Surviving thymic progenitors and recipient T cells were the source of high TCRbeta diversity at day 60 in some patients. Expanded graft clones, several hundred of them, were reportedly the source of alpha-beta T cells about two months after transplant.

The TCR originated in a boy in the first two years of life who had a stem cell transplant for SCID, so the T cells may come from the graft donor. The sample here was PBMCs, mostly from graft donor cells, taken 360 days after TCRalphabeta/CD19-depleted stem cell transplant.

The CDR3 protein is CASSTQGIGSGNTIYF. Written as DNA, the CDR3 is TGTGCCAGTAGCACTCAGGGGATTGGGTCTGGAAACACCATATATTTT. This rearrangement joins TRBV19 to TRBJ1-3, with D perhaps TRBD1 (6 bases). Trimming left V 6 bases short and J 1 base short, with 16 bases between. The CDR3 totals 16 residues. Germline V CDR1 and CDR2: LNHDA, SQIVND (reference sequence).